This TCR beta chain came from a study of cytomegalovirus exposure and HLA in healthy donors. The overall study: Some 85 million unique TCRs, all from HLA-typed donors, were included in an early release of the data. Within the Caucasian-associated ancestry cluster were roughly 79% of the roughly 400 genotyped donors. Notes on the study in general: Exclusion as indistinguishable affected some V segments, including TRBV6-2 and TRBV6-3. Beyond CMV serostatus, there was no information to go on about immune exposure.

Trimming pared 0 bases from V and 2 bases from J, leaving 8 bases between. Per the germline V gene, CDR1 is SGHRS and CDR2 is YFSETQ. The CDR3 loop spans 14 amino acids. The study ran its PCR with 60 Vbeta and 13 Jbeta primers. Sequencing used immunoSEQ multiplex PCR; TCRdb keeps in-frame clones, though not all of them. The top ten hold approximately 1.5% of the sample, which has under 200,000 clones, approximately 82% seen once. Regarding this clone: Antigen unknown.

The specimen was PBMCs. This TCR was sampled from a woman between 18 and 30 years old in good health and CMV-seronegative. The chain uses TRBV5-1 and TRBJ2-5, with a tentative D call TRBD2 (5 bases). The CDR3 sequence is CASSLGRLQETQYF. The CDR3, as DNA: TGCGCCAGCAGCTTGGGGAGGTTGCAAGAGACCCAGTACTTC.